Following are 5 T cell receptor beta chains from one sample sequenced in a study of T cells after yellow fever vaccination (dated by TCRdb to the late 2010s). The library was generated by 5' RACE. The sample was run on an Illumina NovaSeq 6000. Using fastp at Q25 and MiXCR, TCRdb reprocessed the public reads and kept productive beta chains. Every entry covers one CDR3 protein and lists the most common genes and DNA from its rows. The sample table shows 300,000 or so distinct CDR3 sequences, and approximately 4% are seen once. In total, the top ten clones hold around 24% of the sample. The treatment or condition label for this specimen denotes: live attenuated yellow fever vaccine strain. The specimen comprised PBMCs, sampled 5 days after the yellow fever booster vaccination. These receptors originate from a man between 18 and 29 years old who received the YFV17D yellow fever vaccine.

This clonotype has at least ten counts. The chain couples TRBV28 to TRBJ2-7; the match to TRBD1 covers 8 bases. Germline CDR1 MDHEN, CDR2 SYDVKM. J lost 2 bases, V lost 8 bases, and 17 bases had no gene match. There are 17 residues in the CDR3. CDR3 protein: CASGPGTGAEWAYEQYF. The CDR3 coding sequence is TGTGCCAGCGGACCCGGGACAGGCGCCGAATGGGCCTACGAGCAGTACTTC.

This clonotype was seen a handful of times. This chain links TRBV7-6 with TRBJ2-7; D is perhaps TRBD1 or TRBD2 (6 bases each). V was clipped by 5 bases and J by 7 bases, with 15 bases between them. Germline-derived CDR1 and CDR2 are SGHVS and FNYEAQ. The CDR3 spans 13 residues. CDR3 nucleotide sequence: TGTGCCAGCAGCATGACGCAGGGGAGGGAGCAGTACGTC. Its protein product is CASSMTQGREQYV.

The chain uses TRBV15 and TRBJ2-3; 10 positions match TRBD1. Germline CDR1 reads LNHNV; CDR2 reads YYDKDF (reference sequence). Trimming took 1 base from V and 4 from J; bases not matched to a gene: 5. The CDR3 has 16 residues. CDR3 amino acids: CATSRGRQGASDTQYF. The DNA of the CDR3 is TGTGCCACCAGCAGAGGTAGACAGGGGGCTTCAGATACGCAGTATTTT.

This clonotype was recorded many times. This sequence joins TRBV5-1 and TRBJ2-1; tentatively, D is TRBD1 (5 bases). The V end lost 2 bases, the J end lost 6 bases, and 9 bases lay between the germline ends. The V gene's germline CDR1 is SGHRS and CDR2 YFSETQ. There are 13 residues in the CDR3. The CDR3 bases are TGCGCCAGCAGCTTCCGACAGAGCAATGAGCAGTTCTTC. Amino acids: CASSFRQSNEQFF.

J is TRBJ2-1 and V is TRBV12-3 or TRBV12-4; D is perhaps TRBD1 (6 bases). Trimming cost V 3 bases and J 2 bases, with 8 bases left between them. The CDR3 is 14 residues long. CDR3 sequence reads: CASSFRTAYNEQFF. The CDR3 DNA reads as TGTGCCAGCAGTTTTAGGACAGCCTACAATGAGCAGTTCTTC.